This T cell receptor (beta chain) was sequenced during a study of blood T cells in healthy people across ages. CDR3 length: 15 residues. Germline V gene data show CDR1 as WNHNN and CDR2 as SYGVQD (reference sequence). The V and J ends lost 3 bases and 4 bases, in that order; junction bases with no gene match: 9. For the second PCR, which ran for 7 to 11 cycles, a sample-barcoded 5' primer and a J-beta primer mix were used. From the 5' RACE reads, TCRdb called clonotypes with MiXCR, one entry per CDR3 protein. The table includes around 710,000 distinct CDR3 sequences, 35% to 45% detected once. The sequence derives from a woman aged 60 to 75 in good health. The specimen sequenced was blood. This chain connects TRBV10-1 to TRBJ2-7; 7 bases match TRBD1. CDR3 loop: CASSDAPGGSYEQYF. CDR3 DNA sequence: TGCGCCAGCAGTGATGCTCCAGGGGGTTCATACGAGCAGTACTTC.